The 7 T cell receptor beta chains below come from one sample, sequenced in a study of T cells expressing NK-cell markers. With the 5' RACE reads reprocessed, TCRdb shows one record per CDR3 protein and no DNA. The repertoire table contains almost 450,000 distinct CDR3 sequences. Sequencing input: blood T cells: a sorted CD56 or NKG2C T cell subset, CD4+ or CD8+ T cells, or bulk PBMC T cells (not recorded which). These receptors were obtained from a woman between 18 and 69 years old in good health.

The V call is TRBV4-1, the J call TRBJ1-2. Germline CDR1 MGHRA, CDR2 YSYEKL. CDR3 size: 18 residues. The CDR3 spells CASSHLLYRESDNYGYTF.

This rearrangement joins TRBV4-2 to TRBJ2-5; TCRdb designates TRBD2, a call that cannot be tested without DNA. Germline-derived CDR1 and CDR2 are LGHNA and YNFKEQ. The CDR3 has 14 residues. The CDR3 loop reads CASSQVLAEETQYF.

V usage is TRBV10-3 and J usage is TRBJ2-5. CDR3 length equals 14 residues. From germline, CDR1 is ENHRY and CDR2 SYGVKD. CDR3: CAISGRGREETQYF.

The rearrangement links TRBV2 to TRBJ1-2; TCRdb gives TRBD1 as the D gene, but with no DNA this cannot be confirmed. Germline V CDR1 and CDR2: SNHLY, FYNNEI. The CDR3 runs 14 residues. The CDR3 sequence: CASSAGQENYGYTF.

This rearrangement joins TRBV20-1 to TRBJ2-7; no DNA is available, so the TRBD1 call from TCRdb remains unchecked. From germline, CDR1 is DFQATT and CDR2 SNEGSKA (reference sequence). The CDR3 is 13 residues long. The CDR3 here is CSVDSSDSYEQYF.

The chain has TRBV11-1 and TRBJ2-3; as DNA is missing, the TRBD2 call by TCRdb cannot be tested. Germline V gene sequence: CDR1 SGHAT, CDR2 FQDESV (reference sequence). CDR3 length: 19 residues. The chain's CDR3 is CASSLALIGQRRGTDTQYF.

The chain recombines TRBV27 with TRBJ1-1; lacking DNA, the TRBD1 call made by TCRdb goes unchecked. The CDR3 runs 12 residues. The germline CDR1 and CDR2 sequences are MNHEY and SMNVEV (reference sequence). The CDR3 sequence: CASRKGGTEAFF.